This TCR beta chain was sequenced during a study of identical twins. About this clonotype itself: Its antigen is unidentified.

The germline V gene encodes CDR1 SGHAT and CDR2 FQNNGV. The CDR3 covers 15 residues. V lost 3 bases to trimming and J lost 2 bases; unmatched junction nucleotides: 5. Study-wide findings and caveats: Fewer insertions characterized abundant cord blood beta clonotypes, whereas memory repertoires showed none. Interpretation of the results relied on cross-sectional statistical analysis and not on following the same donors. Within twin pairs, the out-of-frame alpha sequences they shared showed excess low generation probability.

Carrying unique molecular identifiers, the cDNA also gained a universal primer site through template switching. TCRdb processed the 5' RACE reads anew with MiXCR; each CDR3 protein has one entry. The table records roughly 250,000 distinct CDR3 sequences, around 15% of them present only once. The receptor comes from a young woman in good health. The J gene is TRBJ2-5, the V gene TRBV11-2, with 8 nucleotides matching TRBD2. Sequencing input: memory (CD45RO+) T cells sorted from blood. DNA for the CDR3: TGTGCCAGCAGCTTCTCGGCTAGCGGGCAAGAGACCCAGTACTTC. Its translation: CASSFSASGQETQYF.